This T cell receptor beta chain is from a study of T cell repertoires in aging, cancer and after chemotherapy. Amplification of TCR beta used genomic DNA extracted from peripheral blood. As for this clonotype: What it binds is unknown. A much more abundant neighbour one base away suggests this may be a read error.

A mixed TRB-A/B primer pool amplified rearranged TRB by multiplex touch-down PCR. Each CDR3 protein gets one entry after TCRdb re-called the multiplex PCR reads with MiXCR. The data show over 2,000 distinct CDR3 sequences, 45% to 50% seen once. Germline lookup yields CDR1 SQVTM and CDR2 ANQGSEA. CDR3 length: 11 residues. V lost 5 bases, J lost 8 bases, and 12 bases lay in between. Study-level results: Lymphoid organ infiltration in hematological cancer patients may impair thymic emigration or peripheral T cell expansion.

This receptor was obtained from a human donor with a blood cancer. Sequenced: blood. The chain uses TRBV29-1 and TRBJ1-2; D remains ambiguous. CDR3 sequence: CSVLVRQGYTF. In nucleotides, the CDR3 is TGCAGCGTTCTTGTTCGCCAGGGCTACACCTTC.